The clone carrying this TCR beta chain was seen once. Germline lookup yields CDR1 GTSNPN and CDR2 SVGIG (reference sequence). The CDR3 sequence is 13 residues long. Trimming took off 4 bases at V and 6 bases at J, with 13 bases between the two ends. These data come from a study of blood T cell repertoires in COVID-19. Background on the study: Specimens from acute and convalescent COVID-19 originated in the United States, Italy and Spain. Sources were T cells, B-cell-depleted T cells, or PBMCs; the material itself was cDNA or gDNA.

The method was immunoSEQ multiplex PCR; TCRdb's version includes in-frame clones alone and lacks a portion of them. The repertoire includes fewer than 500,000 clones, more than 65% of them detected once, and about 1.2% sits in the top ten. The gene calls are TRBV30 and TRBJ1-5; D is unclear. The TCR sequence derives from a human donor with acute or convalescent COVID-19. The donor label of this sample is uncertain. The material sequenced was peripheral blood. CDR3 protein: CAWTGPAGQPQHF. The CDR3 DNA follows: TGTGCCTGGACCGGCCCGGCGGGTCAGCCCCAGCATTTT.